Sequencing of this T cell receptor beta chain was carried out in a study of OX40 agonist ivuxolimab in advanced cancers. Germline CDR1 and CDR2: GTSNPN and SVGIG (reference sequence). The CDR3 runs to 14 residues. V gave up 3 bases and J gave up 0 bases, with 8 bases separating them. The protocol was immunoSEQ multiplex PCR, while the TCRdb copy is restricted to in-frame clones and leaves out a portion. The table lists about 95,000 clones, 91% of them singletons, with around 2.5% in the top ten. The chain is built from TRBV30 and TRBJ1-4; D is uncertain. The TCR sequence derives from an adult with an advanced solid tumor such as melanoma, head and neck, liver or kidney cancer. Sequenced here: CD4+ or CD8+ T cells sorted from blood, sampled in a trial of the OX40 agonist ivuxolimab. The DNA of the CDR3 is TGTGCCTGGAGCTACGGTGCAACTAATGAAAAACTGTTTTTT. Translation: CAWSYGATNEKLFF.